The sequence of this T cell receptor (beta chain) was determined in a study of T-cell memory formation after mild COVID-19. With 4 bases removed from V and 5 bases from J, the gap between germline ends came to 12 bases. The CDR3 contains 13 residues. Germline V gene lookup returns CDR1 SQVTM and CDR2 ANQGSEA. General study points: Clones that contracted clustered mainly in CM and EM if CD4+ and in EMRA if CD8+.

Notes on this clonotype: Its antigen is not identified.

One entry per CDR3 protein results from TCRdb running MiXCR on the 5' RACE reads. The sample has about 200,000 distinct CDR3 sequences, over 9% seen once. The V gene is TRBV29-1, the J gene TRBJ1-5, with D possibly TRBD1 on 6 matching bases. The clonotype was recovered from a man aged 18 to 30 who had mild COVID-19 (a few samples of this study predate the infection). Cell type and time point are not known. The sequenced sample was PBMCs or a T cell subset sorted from them (not recorded which). Written as DNA, the CDR3 is TGCAGCGTTGGTACAGGGTCTCATCAGCCCCAGCATTTT. This translates into CSVGTGSHQPQHF.